A selection of T cell receptor beta chains follows, all from one sample in a study of T-cell reconstitution after alpha-beta-depleted transplantation in children. TCRdb re-called the PCR reads through MiXCR, storing one row per CDR3 protein. The sample lists about 350,000 distinct CDR3 sequences, 10% to 15% seen once, with approximately 4.2% in the top ten. This specimen consisted of PBMCs, obtained from the stem cell graft. These TCRs come from a human donor who donated a stem cell graft to a child with Fanconi anemia. CDR3s include the opening cysteine and the closing phenylalanine or tryptophan. A D gene is named only where the DNA matches it firmly.

D gene	V gene	CDR3 length	J gene	CDR3 protein
-	TRBV12-3/TRBV12-4	14	TRBJ2-2	CASSLRQPTGELFF
-	TRBV12-3/TRBV12-4	16	TRBJ1-5	CASSLQGQGPNQPQHF
-	TRBV5-6	15	TRBJ1-2	CASRSSDGRLYGYTF
-	TRBV12-3/TRBV12-4	16	TRBJ1-5	CASRAGSTVGNQPQHF
-	TRBV29-1	14	TRBJ1-2	CSVEDGRKSYGYTF
TRBD1	TRBV5-1	17	TRBJ2-3	CASSLADRGESTDTQYF
-	TRBV6-5	15	TRBJ1-2	CASSSRQGPTYGYTF
-	TRBV5-5	15	TRBJ1-1	CASSLEAMGNTEAFF
TRBD1	TRBV20-1	14	TRBJ2-2	CSAGSTGGFGELFF
TRBD1	TRBV29-1	14	TRBJ2-1	CSVDDRGVDNEQFF
TRBD1	TRBV11-2	15	TRBJ1-6	CASSLEWAGGSPLHF
-	TRBV2	15	TRBJ2-3	CASSVSTHSTDTQYF
TRBD2	TRBV12-3/TRBV12-4	14	TRBJ2-1	CASSFSGGYNEQFF
-	TRBV6-5	14	TRBJ1-4	CASSYSIGSEKLFF
-	TRBV20-1	13	TRBJ1-2	CSALPGHMNGYTF
-	TRBV15	15	TRBJ2-1	CATSRDRGQTNEQFF
-	TRBV6-2/TRBV6-3	13	TRBJ1-1	CASSYSGPGEAFF
-	TRBV11-2	15	TRBJ2-1	CASSLDPGRYNEQFF
-	TRBV10-3	14	TRBJ1-2	CAITEQPTNYGYTF
-	TRBV15	14	TRBJ2-6	CATSSLGGANVLTF
-	TRBV11-2	16	TRBJ2-7	CASSDRRTANPYEQYF
-	TRBV5-1	14	TRBJ1-2	CASSPSTASYGYTF
TRBD2	TRBV5-1	16	TRBJ2-5	CASSLERGGRRETQYF
TRBD1	TRBV10-3	15	TRBJ1-2	CAISETGTGGNGYTF
-	TRBV20-1	12	TRBJ2-5	CSAGRERETQYF
TRBD1	TRBV25-1	20	TRBJ2-3	CASSEPDRVGSNTSTDTQYF
-	TRBV29-1	14	TRBJ2-2	CSVGGGAGNGELFF
-	TRBV15	15	TRBJ2-1	CATSRDLSGDSEQFF
-	TRBV5-1	14	TRBJ2-2	CASSLGQFRGELFF
-	TRBV20-1	13	TRBJ1-1	CSARVTSTTEAFF
-	TRBV9	13	TRBJ2-7	CASSPGDEYEQYF
-	TRBV18	16	TRBJ2-6	CASHRQGGSGANVLTF
-	TRBV9	14	TRBJ2-3	CASGKAGSTDTQYF
-	TRBV14	12	TRBJ1-2	CASSQDAYGYTF
-	TRBV10-2	15	TRBJ2-2	CASSERGLGTGELFF
TRBD1	TRBV5-1	15	TRBJ1-1	CASSLDYRTGPEAFF
TRBD1	TRBV5-4	13	TRBJ1-1	CASSSGGAGEAFF